These T cell receptor beta chains were read from a single sample in a study of read filtering for tumor transcriptome and immune sequencing. TCRdb used MiXCR to reprocess the reads, holding one entry per CDR3 protein. This table has around 26,000 distinct CDR3 sequences, roughly an eighth appearing once. The sequencing input was a population of CD138-negative cells sorted from bone marrow. The origin of the receptors is a donor at least 40 years old with multiple myeloma. Each CDR3 is given with its conserved first and last residue. A D gene is named only where the DNA matches it firmly. Where a row states a size, it is once, few, many or the class of an expanded clone; other rows omit it.

D gene	clone size	V gene	J gene	CDR3 DNA	CDR3 protein
-	many	TRBV10-3	TRBJ1-1	TGTGCCATCAGTGGGAAGGGGGGGGCTGAAGCTTTCTTT	CAISGKGGAEAFF
-	-	TRBV7-9	TRBJ2-1	TGTGCCGGCAGCCCCGCTAGGGCTGGGTGCAATGAGCAGTTCTTC	CAGSPARAGCNEQFF
-	many	TRBV9	TRBJ2-7	TGTGCCAGCAGCTCCACGAGTAGTGTTCCCTACGAGCAGTACTTC	CASSSTSSVPYEQYF
-	many	TRBV18	TRBJ1-1	TGTGCCAGCTCCCGAACCGAGAACACTGAAGCTTTCTTT	CASSRTENTEAFF
TRBD2	-	TRBV11-2	TRBJ2-5	TGTGCCAGCAGCTTAGAGGCTAGCGGGAACCAAGAGACCCAGTACTTC	CASSLEASGNQETQYF
-	many	TRBV10-3	TRBJ1-1	TGTGCCATCAGTGAGTCGACAGCCACTGAAGCTTTCTTT	CAISESTATEAFF
-	few	TRBV12-3/TRBV12-4	TRBJ2-1	TGTGCCAGCAGCCATAGTTGGGACCTACGGAATGAGCAGTTCTTC	CASSHSWDLRNEQFF
TRBD2	-	TRBV18	TRBJ2-7	TGTGCGAGCTTACCACCGGCGGGTCTAGCGGGACCTTCCTACGAGCAGTACTTC	CASLPPAGLAGPSYEQYF
TRBD1	many	TRBV29-1	TRBJ2-2	TGCAGCGCCCGACAGGGGGCCACCGGGGAGCTGTTTTTT	CSARQGATGELFF
TRBD2	-	TRBV4-1	TRBJ2-1	TGCGCCAGCAGTCACCTGACTAGCCGTTCCTACAATGGGCAGTTCTTC	CASSHLTSRSYNGQFF
-	many	TRBV11-2	TRBJ2-1	TGTGCCAGCAGCTTAAGGGATAAGACAGGTCGTTACAATGAGCAGTTCTTC	CASSLRDKTGRYNEQFF